These 26 T cell receptor beta chains originate from one sample sequenced in a study of blood T cells in healthy people across ages. A J-beta primer mix and a sample-barcoded 5' primer were used in a second PCR of roughly 6 to 11 cycles. TCRdb reprocessed the 5' RACE reads with MiXCR, giving one entry per CDR3 protein. Of around 800,000 distinct CDR3 sequences in the sample, around 50% were seen once. The sample consisted of blood. Receptors were obtained from an elderly man in good health.

The J gene is TRBJ2-7, the V gene TRBV29-1; the D gene is possibly TRBD1 (6 bases). The CDR3 consists of 13 residues. Looked up from germline, CDR1 is SQVTM and CDR2 is ANQGSEA. V gave up 6 bases and J gave up 7 bases, with 19 bases separating them. The CDR3, as DNA: TGCAGCGTCGGCGACAGGAGATACAATGAGCAGTACTTC. Translated: CSVGDRRYNEQYF.

Only a few counts were recorded for this clonotype. The chain couples TRBV7-2 to TRBJ2-7; D unclear. This CDR3 contains 17 residues. Germline-derived CDR1 and CDR2 are SGHTA and FQGNSA. Trimming took 5 bases from V and 5 from J, leaving 25 bases between them. CDR3 DNA: TGTGCCAGCAGCCTGCTTAGAGGATTTGACTTACCCCACGAGCAGTACTTC. It is translated as CASSLLRGFDLPHEQYF.

This chain uses TRBV29-1 with TRBJ2-4, with TRBD2 as a possible D gene (5 bases). The CDR3 loop spans 13 amino acids. V lost 0 bases to trimming and J lost 11 bases, with 14 bases between them. Germline CDR1 and CDR2: SQVTM and ANQGSEA. The DNA of the CDR3 is TGCAGCGTTGAAGACACCACGGGATCATTTCAGTACTTC. Its translation is CSVEDTTGSFQYF.

This clonotype was seen a single time. The chain recombines TRBV20-1 with TRBJ2-7; 7 bases are a match to TRBD1. Germline CDR1 is DFQATT and CDR2 is SNEGSKA (reference sequence). V dropped 3 bases and J dropped 6; count of bases not matched to a gene: 14. The CDR3 loop spans 15 amino acids. CDR3 DNA sequence: TGCAGTGCTAGCCGGCGTACAGGGGATCCGGGCGAGCAGTACTTC. The encoded protein is CSASRRTGDPGEQYF.

In its sample, this clonotype was seen a few times. The chain recombines TRBV12-3 or TRBV12-4 with TRBJ1-5, with TRBD1 as a possible D gene (5 bases). Trimming stripped 3 bases from V and 4 bases from J, with 10 bases between. CDR3 length: 14 residues. The CDR3 bases are TGTGCCAGCAGTTTCTACGCAGGGAATCAGCCCCAGCATTTT. This encodes CASSFYAGNQPQHF.

There are a few counts of this clonotype. V gene TRBV4-2 combines with J gene TRBJ2-7, with D possibly being TRBD2 (5 bases). This CDR3 has 13 residues. With 4 bases removed from V and 7 bases from J, the gap between germline ends came to 14 bases. Germline V gene sequence: CDR1 LGHNA, CDR2 YNFKEQ. CDR3 DNA: TGTGCCAGCAGCCTTGTACGGGGTGGGGAGCAGTACTTC. As protein: CASSLVRGGEQYF.

This clonotype turned up a few times. This chain joins TRBV19 and TRBJ2-7; D gene unclear. Between the trimmed V and J ends, which lost 1 base and 7 bases, there was a span of 14 bases. The CDR3 has 14 residues. The germline gives CDR1 LNHDA, CDR2 SQIVND (reference sequence). CDR3 nucleotide sequence: TGTGCCAGTAGTATAGGCGAGACGGCGAGGGAGCAGTACTTC. Encoded protein: CASSIGETAREQYF.

This rearrangement joins TRBV20-1 to TRBJ1-5; 7 bases match TRBD1. V gave up 6 bases and J gave up 4 bases; unmatched junction bases: 15. The CDR3 is made up of 16 amino acids. Germline-derived CDR1 and CDR2 are DFQATT and SNEGSKA (reference sequence). The CDR3 protein is CSAAGTGQISNQPQHF. In DNA form, the CDR3 reads TGCAGTGCGGCTGGGACGGGACAGATTTCGAATCAGCCCCAGCATTTT.

V gene TRBV9 combines with J gene TRBJ2-1, with TRBD1 identical over 8 bases. Trimming cost V 3 bases and J 3 bases; bases outside gene matches: 2. In germline, CDR1 is SGDLS, CDR2 YYNGEE. This CDR3 has 14 amino acids. The CDR3 sequence: CASSGQGIYNEQFF. The CDR3 DNA reads TGTGCCAGCAGCGGACAGGGGATCTACAATGAGCAGTTCTTC.

The chain uses TRBV12-3 or TRBV12-4 and TRBJ2-1, with TRBD2 matching 8 bases. The CDR3 is 17 residues long. The trim removed 6 bases at V and 1 base at J, leaving 11 bases unmatched. In nucleotides, the CDR3 is TGTGCCAGCAGCCGAGCGGGAGTTAAAGGGTCCTACAATGAGCAGTTCTTC. It is translated as CASSRAGVKGSYNEQFF.

The V and J genes are TRBV20-1 and TRBJ2-5; 10 bases map to TRBD1. With 5 bases clipped from V and 4 bases from J, the junction kept 4 bases outside the gene matches. Germline CDR1 is DFQATT and CDR2 is SNEGSKA (reference sequence). CDR3 length: 13 residues. The CDR3 DNA sequence: TGCAGTGCTGACGGGACAGGGGTAGAGACCCAGTACTTC. Translating gives CSADGTGVETQYF.

The chain joins TRBV13 to TRBJ1-2, with D possibly TRBD1 on 6 matching bases. CDR1 is PRHDT and CDR2 is FYEKMQ in the germline V gene (reference sequence). This CDR3 spans 13 amino acids. The germline V and J ends were trimmed by 5 bases and 7 bases, with 14 bases remaining between them. Here the CDR3 DNA reads TGTGCCAGCAGCGAACAGGGTATATCTGGCTACACCTTC. Translating gives CASSEQGISGYTF.

The chain is built from TRBV28 and TRBJ2-5; a possible D gene is TRBD1 (7 bases). The germline V gene encodes CDR1 MDHEN and CDR2 SYDVKM. The CDR3 consists of 14 residues. V was pared by 5 bases and J by 5 bases, with 15 bases between. This CDR3 reads CASSPSGGLETQYF. The CDR3 DNA reads TGTGCCAGCAGTCCCTCAGGGGGGCTGGAGACCCAGTACTTC. Filled out from reference TRBV28 and TRBJ2-5, the complete variable domain reads DVKVTQSSRYLVKRTGEKVFLECVQDMDHENMFWYRQDPGLGLRLIYFSYDVKMKEKGDIPEGYSVSREKKERFSLILESASTNQTSMYLCASSPSGGLETQYFGPGTRLLVL.

The chain links TRBV30 to TRBJ2-3; 11 bases are a match to TRBD2. J lost 0 bases, V lost 2 bases, and 4 bases had no gene match. This CDR3 comprises 16 residues. Germline values: CDR1 GTSNPN, CDR2 SVGIG (reference sequence). The CDR3 spells CAWSKGTSGSTDTQYF. Here the CDR3 DNA reads TGTGCCTGGAGTAAAGGGACTAGCGGAAGCACAGATACGCAGTATTTT.

This clonotype was observed many times. V usage is TRBV29-1 and J usage is TRBJ2-7; 13 bases are shared with TRBD2. Trimming removed 5 bases from V and 5 bases from J; junction bases left unmatched: 3. There are 13 residues in the CDR3. Germline lookup yields CDR1 SQVTM and CDR2 ANQGSEA. In nucleotides, the CDR3 is TGCAGCGTTATAGGGACTAGCGGGAACGAGCAGTACTTC. Translation: CSVIGTSGNEQYF.

The chain uses TRBV20-1 and TRBJ2-1; possibly TRBD2 for D (6 bases). V lost 7 bases to trimming and J lost 7 bases, with 17 bases between them. CDR3 length: 13 amino acids. Germline V gene data show CDR1 as DFQATT and CDR2 as SNEGSKA (reference sequence). The CDR3 loop is CSVWPDYGNEQFF. The CDR3 DNA reads TGCAGTGTGTGGCCGGACTATGGGAATGAGCAGTTCTTC.

The chain combines TRBV6-5 with TRBJ2-4; D remains ambiguous. There are 14 residues in the CDR3. V was cut by 5 bases and J by 2 bases, with 10 bases left in between. CDR1 is MNHEY and CDR2 is SVGAGI in the germline V gene. The CDR3 reads CASSPLLTKNIQYF. In DNA form, the CDR3 reads TGTGCCAGCAGTCCCCTCTTGACCAAAAACATTCAGTACTTC.

This clonotype was seen ten or more times. The chain is built from TRBV6-5 and TRBJ2-1; 10 nucleotides line up with TRBD2. Germline V gene sequence: CDR1 MNHEY, CDR2 SVGAGI. J lost 0 bases, V lost 4 bases, and 12 bases had no gene match. CDR3 length equals 19 residues. CDR3 sequence (DNA): TGTGCCAGCAGTTCCCGGACTAGCGGAGCTGGGAGCTCCTACAATGAGCAGTTCTTC. It is translated as CASSSRTSGAGSSYNEQFF.

The CDR3 coding sequence is TGTGCCAGCAGACCGAGGGAGGCGCCTGTCTATGGCTACACCTTC. This encodes CASRPREAPVYGYTF. The V call is TRBV7-2, the J call TRBJ1-2; no clear D. With 6 bases removed from V and 4 bases from J, the gap between germline ends came to 18 bases. The CDR3 length is 15 residues. The germline V gene encodes CDR1 SGHTA and CDR2 FQGNSA.

A few counts support this clonotype. J is TRBJ2-7 and V is TRBV20-1, with 8 bases fitting TRBD2. CDR1 is DFQATT and CDR2 is SNEGSKA in the germline V gene (reference sequence). The CDR3 has 15 amino acids. The V segment lost 0 bases and the J segment 1 base; nucleotides outside the gene matches: 5. CDR3 in DNA: TGCAGTGCTAGAGATGGGACTAGAGGTTCCTACGAGCAGTACTTC. The encoded protein is CSARDGTRGSYEQYF.

This rearrangement joins TRBV9 to TRBJ1-2; 7 bases align to TRBD1. CDR1 and CDR2 from the germline V gene are SGDLS and YYNGEE. Trimming at V came to 3 bases and at J to 5 bases, leaving 7 bases not matched to a gene. The CDR3 is made up of 14 amino acids. This chain's CDR3 is CASSGATGQYGYTF. The CDR3 DNA reads TGTGCCAGCAGCGGGGCGACAGGGCAATATGGCTACACCTTC. Based on the CDR3 plus reference TRBV9 and TRBJ1-2, the full variable domain is DSGVTQTPKHLITATGQRVTLRCSPRSGDLSVYWYQQSLDQGLQFLIQYYNGEERAKGNILERFSAQQFPDLHSELNLSSLELGDSALYFCASSGATGQYGYTFGSGTRLTVV.

The chain uses TRBV6-2 or TRBV6-3 and TRBJ2-3, with TRBD2 matching over 10 bases. Germline V CDR1 and CDR2: MNHEY, SVGEGT. V shed 6 bases and J 4 bases; nucleotides not matched to a gene: 7. The CDR3 runs 15 residues. CDR3 in DNA: TGTGCCAGCAGACCAAGCGGGAGGGTGGCAGATACGCAGTATTTT. Protein: CASRPSGRVADTQYF.

Comments on this clonotype: At one boundary the junction diverges from the germline segment, which might be a read error. This sequence joins TRBV11-2 and TRBJ2-7; D gene ambiguous. The CDR3 contains 17 residues. Germline V gene lookup returns CDR1 SGHAT and CDR2 FQNNGV. In nucleotides, the CDR3 is TGTGCCAGCACCTTAGAGTCTAGGGTCCCGCGCCCCTACGAGCAGTACTTC. Protein product: CASTLESRVPRPYEQYF.

The chain links TRBV30 to TRBJ2-3, with D perhaps TRBD1 (5 bases). This CDR3 region has 12 residues. Trimming took off 8 bases at V and 4 bases at J, with 13 bases between the two ends. Germline V CDR1 and CDR2: GTSNPN, SVGIG (reference sequence). CDR3 sequence (DNA): TGTGCCGGTAGGGGTTCACCAGATACGCAGTATTTT. It is translated as CAGRGSPDTQYF. The full variable domain, with the rest looked up from reference TRBV30 and TRBJ2-3, is SQTIHQWPATLVQPVGSPLSLECTVEGTSNPNLYWYRQAAGRGLQLLFYSVGIGQISSEVPQNLSASRPQDRQFILSSKKLLLSDSGFYLCAGRGSPDTQYFGPGTRLTVL.

This clonotype was seen at least ten times. J is TRBJ2-1 and V is TRBV10-3; no reliable D call. Germline V gene sequence: CDR1 ENHRY, CDR2 SYGVKD. The length of the CDR3 is 15 residues. Trimming stripped 0 bases from V and 3 bases from J, with 9 bases between. In DNA form, the CDR3 reads TGTGCCATCAGTGAGTCGAGGCGGAACTACAATGAGCAGTTCTTC. It yields the protein CAISESRRNYNEQFF.

This clonotype was observed a handful of times. The gene calls are TRBV7-2 and TRBJ2-5, with 13 bases fitting TRBD2. CDR3 size: 16 residues. Germline-derived CDR1 and CDR2 are SGHTA and FQGNSA. The trim removed 5 bases at V and 3 bases at J, leaving 6 bases unmatched. Here the CDR3 DNA reads TGTGCCAGCAGCCTTAGGACTAGCGGGAGTAAAGAGACCCAGTACTTC. The encoded protein is CASSLRTSGSKETQYF.